This T cell receptor (beta chain) comes out of a study of blood T cell repertoires in COVID-19 (dated by TCRdb to 2020 to 2022). At the level of the whole study: Samples from collaborators originated in the United States, Italy and Spain and spanned both the acute and convalescent phases of COVID-19. The material from the prospective study consisted of cDNA or gDNA derived from T cells, B-cell-depleted T cells, or PBMCs. The dataset comprised deeply sampled blood TCRbeta repertoires from subjects exposed to, actively infected with, or recovered from COVID-19. The repertoires were released in a freely available public database intended as a resource for research on the immune response to SARS-CoV-2. Samples came from the ongoing ImmuneRACE study (first 160 participants) plus 1,254 subjects from 6 global collaborators. A de-identified subject ID, COVID-19 status, age in years and sex were almost always included in the sample metadata. Where HLA class I and class II types were available, the types were taken from metadata supplied by the sample provider, not from assay-based typing. What the research found in general, with its limitations: How much clinical and demographic metadata was included differed by source and by participant, and the metadata was provided uncurated.

Whole blood was collected in K2EDTA tubes by collaborating institutions according to the institutions' own protocols. For TCRbeta analysis, collaborators shipped samples as frozen whole blood, isolated PBMCs, or DNA extracted from either of those sample types. A remark on this clone: Its antigen is still unknown. It has no much larger one-base neighbor in the sample; base qualities were not kept.

Reading from cysteine to phenylalanine, the CDR3 counts 20 amino acids. Kept here is only the CDR3 DNA, which spans 60 bases and is read in frame from base 1. V and J are trimmed by 2 bases and 2 bases, and the gene matches miss 16 bases of the junction. From the germline V gene, CDR1 is KGHSH and CDR2 is LQKENI. TCRbeta CDR3 regions were amplified from genomic DNA using the immunoSEQ Assay, a bias-controlled multiplex PCR. The published analysis was carried out like this. The number of nucleated cells in each sample was estimated from the amplification of reference gene primers within the assay. To quantify the absolute abundance of each unique TCRbeta CDR3 rearrangement, sequence reads were collapsed and filtered. For each sample, productive Simpson clonality was calculated as the square root of Simpson's diversity index over productive rearrangements. In its TCRdb copy, this immuneACCESS table keeps in-frame sequences only and misses some clones. Where compared with another copy, unresolved V genes explain less than half of these, and the others have no known cause. V and J calls and clone size are as listed in that table; D and trimming were resolved from the DNA. Across this sample there are about 110,000 clones, with 88% seen only once. Clones ranked in the top ten supply roughly 2.3% of the sample.

This sequence was found in a human donor in a cohort sampled during active COVID-19. The sample consisted of peripheral blood. The receptor chain draws on TRBV18 and TRBJ1-3; 9 bases in the middle match TRBD1. The CDR3 amino acid sequence is: CASSPVSATGGLLTGNTIYF. DNA sequence: TGTGCCAGCTCACCAGTCAGTGCGACAGGGGGTCTACTTACTGGAAACACCATATATTTT.